Each of the 24 T cell receptor beta chains below was sequenced from the same sample in a study of blood T cell repertoires in COVID-19. Some clones are missing from TCRdb's copy, which holds only in-frame ones; the method was immunoSEQ multiplex PCR. The sample has 85,000 to 90,000 clones; approximately 86% are singletons. Specimen: peripheral blood. Receptors originate from a man older than 75 with active or convalescent COVID-19.

The V and J genes are TRBV5-1 and TRBJ1-1, with TRBD1 as a possible D gene (6 bases). Germline loops: CDR1 SGHRS, CDR2 YFSETQ. V was shortened by 3 bases and J by 1 base, with 16 bases between the two germline ends. The CDR3 contains 16 residues. The DNA of the CDR3 is TGCGCCAGCAGCTGGGGGCAGGGGTTAAGGAACACTGAAGCTTTCTTT. Translation gives CASSWGQGLRNTEAFF.

This clone was counted a single time. The CDR3 region is CASSALMGRGPTDTQYF. The CDR3 region has the DNA TGTGCCAGCAGTGCCCTGATGGGCAGGGGACCCACAGATACGCAGTATTTT. The gene calls are TRBV25-1 and TRBJ2-3, with D possibly TRBD1 on 6 matching bases. The CDR3 extends over 17 amino acids. The V gene's germline CDR1 is MGHDK and CDR2 SYGVNS. Trimming stripped 4 bases from V and 2 bases from J, with 19 bases between.

The rearrangement uses TRBV5-1 and TRBJ1-1; unclear D gene. The germline V and J ends were trimmed by 2 bases and 2 bases, with 7 bases remaining between them. The length of the CDR3 is 13 residues. Germline V gene data show CDR1 as SGHRS and CDR2 as YFSETQ. CDR3 sequence (DNA): TGCGCCAGCAGCTTAGCCCTTAACACTGAAGCTTTCTTT. Its translation is CASSLALNTEAFF.

The V gene is TRBV28, the J gene TRBJ1-4, with 8 bases matching TRBD1. The germline CDR1 and CDR2 sequences are MDHEN and SYDVKM. This CDR3 region has 14 residues. The ends lost 6 bases at V and 5 bases at J; junction bases unmatched: 5. The CDR3 here is CASRAWTGNEKLFF. The CDR3 nucleotides are TGTGCCAGCAGAGCCTGGACAGGGAATGAAAAACTGTTTTTT. Full variable domain (outside the CDR3, taken from reference TRBV28 and TRBJ1-4): DVKVTQSSRYLVKRTGEKVFLECVQDMDHENMFWYRQDPGLGLRLIYFSYDVKMKEKGDIPEGYSVSREKKERFSLILESASTNQTSMYLCASRAWTGNEKLFFGSGTQLSVL.

The V call is TRBV6-5, the J call TRBJ2-1, with 8 positions matching TRBD2. J lost 5 bases, V lost 6 bases, and 6 bases had no gene match. The CDR3 consists of 14 residues. CDR1 and CDR2 (germline): MNHEY, SVGAGI. Written as DNA, the CDR3 is TGTGCCAGCAGGAGGGGACTAGGCGACAATGAGCAGTTCTTC. Translated: CASRRGLGDNEQFF.

The rearrangement uses TRBV5-6 and TRBJ1-2; 8 bases are shared with TRBD1. CDR1 is SGHDT, CDR2 YYEEEE, per germline. The CDR3 is made up of 15 amino acids. V dropped 1 base and J dropped 3; count of bases not matched to a gene: 5. In nucleotides, the CDR3 is TGTGCCAGCAGCTTGCCCGACAGGGGCGACTATGGCTACACCTTC. It encodes CASSLPDRGDYGYTF. Using reference TRBV5-6 and TRBJ1-2 for the parts outside the CDR3, the full variable domain is DAGVTQSPTHLIKTRGQQVTLRCSPKSGHDTVSWYQQALGQGPQFIFQYYEEEERQRGNFPDRFSGHQFPNYSSELNVNALLLGDSALYLCASSLPDRGDYGYTFGSGTRLTVV.

This chain uses TRBV28 with TRBJ1-5, with TRBD1 matching over 7 bases. Germline loops: CDR1 MDHEN, CDR2 SYDVKM. The CDR3 extends over 15 amino acids. Trimming took 4 bases from V and 2 from J; bases not matched to a gene: 5. In DNA form, the CDR3 reads TGTGCCAGCAGTTCTACAGGGGTTGGCAATCAGCCCCAGCATTTT. It is translated as CASSSTGVGNQPQHF.

The CDR3 DNA sequence: TGTGCCAGCAGAGGAGATGGAGGGTGGAACACCATATATTTT. Translating it yields CASRGDGGWNTIYF. V is TRBV9 and J is TRBJ1-3; D gene ambiguous. CDR3 length: 14 amino acids. CDR1 is SGDLS and CDR2 is YYNGEE in the germline V gene. Trimming cost V 5 bases and J 7 bases, with 16 bases left between them.

The chain has TRBV19 and TRBJ1-2; D is perhaps TRBD1 (5 bases). Germline V gene data show CDR1 as LNHDA and CDR2 as SQIVND (reference sequence). Trimming stripped 8 bases from V and 3 bases from J, with 19 bases between. The CDR3 runs to 15 residues. This CDR3 reads CASGDSGKGYYGYTF. In DNA, the CDR3 is TGTGCCAGTGGGGATTCAGGGAAAGGCTACTATGGCTACACCTTC. The whole variable domain, filled in from reference TRBV19 and TRBJ1-2, reads DGGITQSPKYLFRKEGQNVTLSCEQNLNHDAMYWYRQDPGQGLRLIYYSQIVNDFQKGDIAEGYSVSREKKESFPLTVTSAQKNPTAFYLCASGDSGKGYYGYTFGSGTRLTVV.

The V call is TRBV28, the J call TRBJ1-3; no definite D call. The germline V and J ends were trimmed by 7 bases and 0 bases, with 16 bases remaining between them. CDR3 length: 16 residues. The germline gives CDR1 MDHEN, CDR2 SYDVKM. In DNA, the CDR3 is TGTGCCAGCATCCCGGCGGGCGGTGGCTCTGGAAACACCATATATTTT. Its protein is CASIPAGGGSGNTIYF.

This chain joins TRBV28 and TRBJ1-5, with D tentatively TRBD1 (6 bases). V was cut by 9 bases and J by 0 bases, with 9 bases left in between. Germline CDR1 is MDHEN and CDR2 is SYDVKM. The CDR3 has 13 residues. The CDR3 region is CASTGNSNQPQHF. In nucleotides, the CDR3 is TGTGCCAGTACAGGGAATAGCAATCAGCCCCAGCATTTT.

The rearrangement links TRBV19 to TRBJ2-2; D not certain. Germline-derived CDR1 and CDR2 are LNHDA and SQIVND (reference sequence). V lost 3 bases, J lost 6 bases, and 17 bases lay in between. The CDR3 is 16 amino acids. This CDR3 is CASSIGQTLTPGELFF. Here the CDR3 DNA reads TGTGCCAGTAGTATTGGGCAGACATTAACACCCGGGGAGCTGTTTTTT.

The chain recombines TRBV7-9 with TRBJ2-5; D not resolved. Deletions cut 3 bases from V and 3 bases from J, with 5 bases between. CDR3 size: 12 residues. Germline V CDR1 and CDR2: SEHNR, FQNEAQ (reference sequence). CDR3 sequence reads: CASSFSEETQYF. CDR3 nucleotides: TGTGCCAGCAGCTTCTCGGAAGAGACCCAGTACTTC.

V and J are TRBV19 and TRBJ2-6, with TRBD1 identical over 8 bases. V shed 6 bases and J 3 bases; nucleotides not matched to a gene: 4. Germline loops: CDR1 LNHDA, CDR2 SQIVND (reference sequence). CDR3 size: 15 residues. CDR3 sequence (DNA): TGTGCCAGTAGGCAGGGGGCAGGTGGGGCCAACGTCCTGACTTTC. Its protein is CASRQGAGGANVLTF.

The chain links TRBV30 to TRBJ1-5; D perhaps matches TRBD1 (5 bases). CDR1 is GTSNPN, CDR2 SVGIG, per germline (reference sequence). V lost 0 bases to trimming and J lost 4 bases, with 7 bases between them. This CDR3 region has 13 residues. The CDR3 DNA sequence: TGTGCCTGGAGTGTACGGGGGAATCAGCCCCAGCATTTT. Protein: CAWSVRGNQPQHF.

The gene calls are TRBV7-2 and TRBJ2-1; TRBD2 agrees at 16 bases. The CDR3 has 18 residues. Germline loops: CDR1 SGHTA, CDR2 FQGNSA. With V trimmed by 6 bases and J by 1 base, 6 bases remained unmatched. The CDR3 nucleotides are TGTGCCAGCAGGGGGACTAGCGGGAGGGCCCGGTCCTACAATGAGCAGTTCTTC. This encodes CASRGTSGRARSYNEQFF.

This rearrangement joins TRBV5-1 to TRBJ2-2, with 10 bases lining up with TRBD2. Germline CDR1 reads SGHRS; CDR2 reads YFSETQ. The CDR3 contains 16 residues. V lost 4 bases to trimming and J lost 5 bases; unmatched junction nucleotides: 8. The CDR3 sequence: CASSPTSGIVTGELFF. CDR3 bases: TGCGCCAGCAGCCCTACTAGCGGGATTGTGACCGGGGAGCTGTTTTTT.

The chain links TRBV28 to TRBJ1-5, with 9 bases identical to TRBD1. Trimming at V came to 2 bases and at J to 0 bases, leaving 14 bases not matched to a gene. The CDR3 totals 20 residues. Germline V CDR1 and CDR2: MDHEN, SYDVKM. Written as DNA, the CDR3 is TGTGCCAGCAGTTTACGGGATTGGGACAGGGTTGGGTATAGCAATCAGCCCCAGCATTTT. Amino acid sequence: CASSLRDWDRVGYSNQPQHF.

The chain combines TRBV5-1 with TRBJ2-3, with D tentatively TRBD1 (5 bases). This CDR3 has 14 residues. Germline CDR1 is SGHRS and CDR2 is YFSETQ. V lost 3 bases, J lost 0 bases, and 8 bases lay in between. CDR3 nucleotides: TGCGCCAGCAGCTCCAGGGCTAGCACAGATACGCAGTATTTT. It is translated as CASSSRASTDTQYF.

V and J are TRBV19 and TRBJ2-1; 7 bases map to TRBD1. The germline V gene encodes CDR1 LNHDA and CDR2 SQIVND (reference sequence). The J segment lost 9 bases and the V segment lost 7 bases, leaving 9 bases of the junction unmatched. This CDR3 has 13 residues. CDR3 region: CASNQDRAGEQFF. Here the CDR3 DNA reads TGTGCCAGTAATCAAGACAGGGCGGGTGAGCAGTTCTTC.

This rearrangement joins TRBV4-3 to TRBJ2-1, with 10 nucleotides matching TRBD2. The CDR3 extends over 17 amino acids. After removal of 0 bases from V and 2 bases from J, the junction contained 4 bases not matched to a gene. The V gene's germline CDR1 is LGHNA and CDR2 YSLEER. CDR3 region: CASSQESSGRTYNEQFF. Here the CDR3 DNA reads TGCGCCAGCAGCCAAGAGTCTAGCGGGAGAACCTACAATGAGCAGTTCTTC.

The rearrangement links TRBV6-2 or TRBV6-3 to TRBJ1-6; 7 nucleotides line up with TRBD1. This CDR3 is built from 15 residues. V was pared by 5 bases and J by 7 bases, with 8 bases of the junction left unmatched. Per germline, CDR1 MNHEY and CDR2 SVGEGT. CDR3 nucleotide sequence: TGTGCCAGCAGTAGGGGGCCGTCGGTGAATTCACCCCTCCACTTT. This codes for CASSRGPSVNSPLHF.

The chain links TRBV19 to TRBJ2-1; 9 bases line up with TRBD1. CDR3 length equals 14 residues. Trimming at V came to 4 bases and at J to 8 bases, leaving 6 bases not matched to a gene. The V gene's germline CDR1 is LNHDA and CDR2 SQIVND (reference sequence). This CDR3 is CASSRDRDGDEQFF. CDR3 coding DNA: TGTGCCAGTAGTAGGGACAGGGACGGGGATGAGCAGTTCTTC.

CDR3 residues: CASSVGTSGPYNEQFF. The DNA for the CDR3 is TGTGCCAGCAGCGTAGGGACTAGCGGACCCTACAATGAGCAGTTCTTC. The rearrangement joins TRBV14 to TRBJ2-1; TRBD2 agrees at 11 bases. Germline-derived CDR1 and CDR2 are SGHDN and FVKESK. V trimming: 5 bases; J trimming: 2 bases; junction bases outside the gene matches: 5. The length of the CDR3 is 16 residues.